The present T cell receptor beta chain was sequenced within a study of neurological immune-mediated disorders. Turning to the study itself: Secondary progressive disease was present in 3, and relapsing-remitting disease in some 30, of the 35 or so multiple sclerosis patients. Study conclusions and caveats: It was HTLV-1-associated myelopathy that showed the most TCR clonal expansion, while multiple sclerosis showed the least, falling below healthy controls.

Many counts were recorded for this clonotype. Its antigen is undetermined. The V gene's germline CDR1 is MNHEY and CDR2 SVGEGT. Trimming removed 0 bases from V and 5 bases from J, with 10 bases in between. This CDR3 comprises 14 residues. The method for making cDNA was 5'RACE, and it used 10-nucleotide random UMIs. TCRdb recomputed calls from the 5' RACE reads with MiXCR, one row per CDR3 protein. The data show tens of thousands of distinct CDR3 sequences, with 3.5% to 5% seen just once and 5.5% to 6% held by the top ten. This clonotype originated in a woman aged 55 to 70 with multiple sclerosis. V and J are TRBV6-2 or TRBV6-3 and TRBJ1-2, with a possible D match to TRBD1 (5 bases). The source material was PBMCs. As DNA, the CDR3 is TGTGCCAGCAGTTACTCTCAGGGTGGATATGGCTACACCTTC. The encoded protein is CASSYSQGGYGYTF.